Below, one TCR beta chain is given with its context. Its antigen target is currently unknown. Qualities for individual bases were not recorded, and no much larger clone is one base off. What the time point label conveys for this sample: about 28 days (+/-7) after the second vaccine dose. AZD1222 recipients with second doses at about 4 weeks or about 12 weeks were pooled, because spike-specific TCR depth and breadth did not differ between schedules. Vaccinee samples were obtained from the UK trials COV001 and COV002, which included a single-blind randomized controlled phase 2/3 trial of AZD1222 (ChAdOx1 nCoV-19) in healthy adults. For TCRbeta chain sequencing, PBMC samples from trial participants were taken at day 0 and at day 28 after the second dose. The CDR3 regions of human TCRbeta chains were subjected to immunosequencing. The authors' analysis ran thus. Repertoire TCRs were matched against a reference library of SARS-CoV-2-specific TCRs generated with the MIRA antigen-specificity platform. Breadth meant the fraction of unique TCRs that were SARS-CoV-2-associated, whereas depth meant the fraction of total T cells that were SARS-CoV-2-associated. Using the MIRA data, every spike-specific TCR was mapped to the spike region that the TCR reacted to and assigned to either a CD4 or a CD8 class. Log10-transformed breadth and depth values were compared by one-way ANOVA with Sidak's multiple comparisons tests. TCRdb took over this immuneACCESS table, retaining in-frame rearrangements with V and J assigned. Such tables are incomplete; in checked studies, under half of the missing clones stem from an unresolved V gene, and the remainder is unexplained. For V, J and clone size, that table is used; D and trimming come from the DNA. For this sample there are 90,000 to 130,000 clones; 80% to 95% appear just once. Together, the top ten hold approximately 2.7% of the sample.

This entry is derived from a study of T cell responses to AZD1222 COVID-19 vaccine (dated by TCRdb to the early 2020s). Regarding the complete study: TCR sequencing covered more than 230 trial participants: nearly 210 given two doses of AZD1222 and 26 given two doses of MenACWY control vaccine. Trial participants were enrolled by age into 18-55, 56-69 and 70-plus year subgroups, with about 150, 27 and 61 TCR-sequenced participants respectively.

Broader findings and caveats from the paper: Only five or six AZD1222 recipients were SARS-CoV-2 seropositive at baseline, limiting conclusions about previously exposed vaccinees. The whole spike protein was spanned by vaccine-associated CD4 TCRs, and dominant responses were seen in regions 160-218 and 743-854. Because no day 14 peak-response samples were available, repertoires were characterized only after the peak T cell response. Epitopes outside the regions mutated in the B.1.351 and B.1.1.7 variants were reportedly recognized by nearly half of the unique spike-specific TCRs. Participants were mostly white British, with more females than males. The authors suggested clonal diversity may have been underestimated. In the small 56-69-year group, the increase in depth fell short of significance, most likely because of low power. A significant rise in spike-specific TCR breadth and depth was observed after two AZD1222 doses relative to day 0 and relative to MenACWY recipients.

Sequencing was performed on peripheral blood, taken 28 days after the second AZD1222 dose. This sequence originates from an adult who received the AZD1222 COVID-19 vaccine.

The CDR3 protein: CATSDSGDVNEKLFF. The DNA reads TGTGCCACCAGTGACTCAGGGGACGTTAATGAAAAACTGTTTTTT. The rearrangement joined TRBV24-1 to TRBJ1-4; matching of 6 bases hints at TRBD1 as the D gene. Deletion took 4 bases off V and 4 bases off J, with a span of 12 bases between the germline ends. The germline V gene sets CDR1 to KGHDR and CDR2 to SFDVKD. Reading from cysteine to phenylalanine, the CDR3 counts 15 amino acids. Only the CDR3 region is kept as DNA, spanning 45 bases read in frame from base 1.